A selection of T cell receptor beta chains follows, all from one sample in a study of Graves' ophthalmopathy and Graves' hyperthyroidism. TCRdb reanalysed the multiplex PCR reads using MiXCR and keeps one entry per CDR3 protein. The repertoire has around 1,200,000 distinct CDR3 sequences, less than 45% of them found once; the top ten carry around 10%. The specimen was peripheral blood or thyroid tissue (not recorded which). The receptor source for this set is an adult man with Graves' hyperthyroidism. Each CDR3 is given with its conserved first and last residue. The D gene is left open where the match is weak. For some rows the clone size is stated as once, few or many, or as a class when expanded; others skip it.

many	TRBJ1-1	NA	TRBV20-1	CSARDRHTEAFF	TGCAGTGCTAGAGATCGGCACACTGAAGCTTTCTTT
many	TRBJ2-7	NA	TRBV7-3	CASSLFPTRGEQYF	TGTGCCAGCAGCTTATTTCCGACGAGGGGCGAGCAGTACTTC
many	TRBJ1-1	NA	TRBV5-1	CASSLPQGFRGTEAFF	TGCGCCAGCAGCTTACCACAGGGTTTTCGGGGCACTGAAGCTTTCTTT
NA	TRBJ2-2	NA	TRBV5-4	CASSLKGMAGELFF	TGTGCCAGCAGCTTGAAGGGCATGGCCGGGGAGCTGTTTTTT
many	TRBJ1-2	NA	TRBV24-1	CATSDNYGYTF	TGTGCCACCAGTGACAACTATGGCTACACCTTC
many	TRBJ1-4	NA	TRBV6-5	CASSRLSQGPLFF	TGTGCCAGCAGTCGCCTCAGCCAGGGTCCGCTGTTTTTT
NA	TRBJ1-6	NA	TRBV25-1	CASTRGSMAPLHF	TGTGCCAGCACTCGGGGGAGCATGGCACCCCTCCACTTT
many	TRBJ2-5	TRBD2	TRBV7-2	CAIYSGGAEGQETQYF	TGTGCCATCTATAGCGGGGGGGCCGAGGGTCAAGAGACCCAGTACTTC
NA	TRBJ1-5	NA	TRBV5-6	CASSFRGTGQPQHF	TGTGCCAGCAGCTTTCGGGGGACGGGTCAGCCCCAGCATTTT
many	TRBJ2-7	NA	TRBV7-9	CASSLIDPGPGPYEQYF	TGTGCCAGCAGCTTAATCGATCCGGGACCGGGACCCTACGAGCAGTACTTC
few	TRBJ1-5	TRBD1	TRBV6-5	CASSYRGTVPMAQHF	TGTGCCAGCAGTTACCGGGGGACAGTCCCGATGGCCCAGCATTTT
NA	TRBJ1-2	NA	TRBV10-3	CAIDSAGGADYTF	TGTGCCATCGATTCGGCGGGGGGAGCGGACTACACCTTC
many	TRBJ2-7	TRBD2	TRBV7-8	CASKALTLAGNEQYF	TGTGCCAGCAAAGCCCTGACGCTAGCGGGGAACGAGCAGTACTTC
NA	TRBJ2-1	NA	TRBV29-1	CSVERDNEQFF	TGCAGCGTTGAACGGGACAATGAGCAGTTCTTC
many	TRBJ1-4	TRBD1	TRBV20-1	CSASYRGEKLFF	TGCAGTGCTAGTTACAGGGGTGAAAAACTGTTTTTT
few	TRBJ2-7	NA	TRBV25-1	CASSFEAGSYEQYF	TGTGCCAGCAGTTTTGAGGCTGGCTCCTACGAGCAGTACTTC
NA	TRBJ2-5	NA	TRBV20-1	CSYGREETQYF	TGCAGTTACGGGAGAGAAGAGACCCAGTACTTC
NA	TRBJ1-4	NA	TRBV20-1	CSARDLQGSFEKLFF	TGCAGTGCTAGAGATCTGCAGGGCTCCTTTGAAAAACTGTTTTTT
once	TRBJ2-7	NA	TRBV7-9	CASSWSSYERYF	TGTGCCAGCAGTTGGAGCTCCTACGAGCGGTACTTC
many	TRBJ1-1	NA	TRBV15	CATSRALLNTEAFF	TGTGCCACCAGCAGAGCGTTGTTGAACACTGAAGCTTTCTTT
many	TRBJ1-3	NA	TRBV7-2	CASSPNRGLDGNTIYF	TGTGCCAGCAGCCCTAATCGGGGGCTTGATGGAAACACCATATATTTT
few	TRBJ1-5	NA	TRBV30	CAWSVGEDQPQHF	TGTGCCTGGAGTGTAGGGGAAGATCAGCCCCAGCATTTT
few	TRBJ1-6	NA	TRBV12-3/TRBV12-4	CASRAVTSYNSPLHF	TGTGCCAGCAGGGCCGTGACCTCCTATAATTCACCCCTCCACTTT
NA	TRBJ2-2	TRBD1	TRBV20-1	CSANHLTGEIGELFF	TGCAGTGCTAACCACTTGACAGGGGAAATCGGGGAGCTGTTTTTT
few	TRBJ2-7	TRBD1	TRBV10-3	CASSYQGTGRNEQYF	TGTGCCAGCAGTTACCAAGGGACAGGGAGAAACGAGCAGTACTTC
many	TRBJ1-1	TRBD1	TRBV10-3	CAIRRQGGRLNTEAFF	TGTGCCATCAGGAGACAGGGGGGCCGACTGAACACTGAAGCTTTCTTT
NA	TRBJ1-5	NA	TRBV7-2	CAGGPTIGNQPQHF	TGTGCCGGTGGCCCGACAATAGGCAATCAGCCCCAGCATTTT
NA	TRBJ2-2	NA	TRBV2	CASSGPRGTGELFF	TGTGCCAGCTCCGGGCCCCGTGGGACCGGGGAGCTGTTTTTT
NA	TRBJ1-5	NA	TRBV6-5	CASSSLPPSRDNQPQHF	TGTGCCAGCAGCTCCCTACCCCCAAGCAGGGACAATCAGCCCCAGCATTTT
NA	TRBJ2-7	TRBD2	TRBV9	CASSVGFRTSGINEQYF	TGTGCCAGCAGCGTAGGGTTTAGGACTAGCGGAATTAACGAGCAGTACTTC
NA	TRBJ1-6	NA	TRBV9	CASSVEIGVGSPLHF	TGTGCCAGCAGCGTAGAGATAGGGGTAGGTTCACCCCTCCACTTT
NA	TRBJ2-7	NA	TRBV28	CASSSPTASSYEQYF	TGTGCCAGCAGCTCCCCGACAGCGAGCTCCTACGAGCAGTACTTC
few	TRBJ1-5	NA	TRBV7-2	CASSPPRAQHF	TGTGCCAGCAGCCCGCCTCGGGCCCAGCATTTT
many	TRBJ1-6	NA	TRBV7-2	CASSPSQGRGSPLHF	TGTGCCAGCAGCCCTTCGCAGGGTCGGGGTTCACCCCTCCACTTT
many	TRBJ2-5	TRBD1	TRBV10-3	CAISDRGETQYF	TGTGCCATCAGTGACAGGGGGGAGACCCAGTACTTC
few	TRBJ1-4	TRBD1	TRBV12-3/TRBV12-4	CASRPTGWEKLFF	TGTGCCAGCAGGCCGACAGGGTGGGAAAAACTGTTTTTT
many	TRBJ2-2	TRBD1	TRBV25-1	CAVDRGDTGELFF	TGTGCCGTTGACAGGGGAGACACCGGGGAGCTGTTTTTT
many	TRBJ2-5	NA	TRBV19	CASSKGTWETQYF	TGTGCCAGTAGTAAGGGGACGTGGGAGACCCAGTACTTC
NA	TRBJ1-2	NA	TRBV3-1	CAWSVQYYGYTF	TGTGCCTGGAGTGTACAGTACTATGGCTACACCTTC
few	TRBJ1-3	NA	TRBV9	CASSQDVPGALSGNTIYF	TGTGCCAGCAGCCAAGATGTTCCAGGGGCACTCTCTGGAAACACCATATATTTT
NA	TRBJ2-7	NA	TRBV29-1	CSVDWGGYEQYF	TGCAGCGTTGATTGGGGAGGCTACGAGCAGTACTTC
NA	TRBJ1-3	NA	TRBV7-2	CASSWTSGNTIYF	TGTGCCAGCAGCTGGACTAGCGGGAACACCATATATTTT
NA	TRBJ1-6	TRBD1	TRBV10-3	CAIRRGQGNSPLHF	TGTGCCATCAGGAGGGGACAGGGAAATTCACCCCTCCACTTT
NA	TRBJ2-7	NA	TRBV7-9	CASERYGEQYF	TGTGCCAGCGAGCGCTATGGGGAGCAGTACTTC
few	TRBJ1-2	TRBD1	TRBV7-8	CASSQPGTAYGYTF	TGTGCCAGCAGCCAACCCGGGACAGCCTATGGCTACACCTTC
many	TRBJ2-6	TRBD1	TRBV5-1	CASGGQGALGANVLTF	TGCGCCAGCGGCGGACAGGGGGCGCTTGGGGCCAACGTCCTGACTTTC
NA	TRBJ1-5	NA	TRBV20-1	CSARGFRDQPQHF	TGCAGTGCTAGAGGGTTTAGGGATCAGCCCCAGCATTTT
few	TRBJ1-6	NA	TRBV4-3	CASSRRGGVRNSPLHF	TGCGCCAGCAGTAGGAGGGGCGGGGTACGTAATTCACCCCTCCACTTT
NA	TRBJ1-5	TRBD1	TRBV3-1	CASSQNTGGQPQHF	TGTGCCAGCAGCCAAAATACAGGGGGTCAGCCCCAGCATTTT